A single sample is the source of the 18 T cell receptor beta chains below, sequenced in a study of cytotoxic CD8 clonotypes in ibrutinib-treated CLL. This table comes from immunoSEQ multiplex PCR, and its TCRdb copy is limited to in-frame clones, with some not included. The table lists more than 200,000 clones, under 80% of them singletons. The source was PBMCs, collected after 24 months of ibrutinib treatment. The receptors originated from a human donor with chronic lymphocytic leukemia.

CDR3 DNA: TGCGCCAGCAGCCAAGTTCAGGACGGAAACTCCTACGAGCAGTACTTC. Translated, it gives CASSQVQDGNSYEQYF. The chain has TRBV4-1 and TRBJ2-7; D is unresolved. V was trimmed by 1 base and J by 0 bases, leaving 13 bases between them. CDR1 and CDR2 (germline): MGHRA, YSYEKL. This CDR3 is 16 amino acids long.

The chain couples TRBV30 to TRBJ2-1; D possibly corresponds to TRBD1 (6 bases). CDR3 length: 15 residues. Germline CDR1 reads GTSNPN; CDR2 reads SVGIG (reference sequence). Deletions cut 5 bases from V and 0 bases from J, with 14 bases between. CDR3 region: CAWAGTPLSYNEQFF. CDR3 bases: TGTGCCTGGGCCGGGACACCCCTCTCCTACAATGAGCAGTTCTTC.

The chain is built from TRBV4-2 and TRBJ1-2; D is possibly TRBD1 (5 bases). Between the trimmed V and J ends, which lost 1 base and 3 bases, there was a span of 9 bases. Looked up from germline, CDR1 is LGHNA and CDR2 is YNFKEQ. The CDR3 consists of 14 residues. CDR3 amino acids: CASSQGGTDYGYTF. In DNA form, the CDR3 reads TGTGCCAGCAGCCAAGGCGGGACGGACTATGGCTACACCTTC.

The rearrangement joins TRBV6-5 to TRBJ2-1; 7 nucleotides match TRBD1. V shed 5 bases and J 5 bases; nucleotides not matched to a gene: 6. Germline CDR1 MNHEY, CDR2 SVGAGI. This CDR3 is 14 amino acids long. The CDR3 spells CASSRGQTNNEQFF. The CDR3 nucleotides are TGTGCCAGCAGTCGGGGACAGACTAACAATGAGCAGTTCTTC.

This clone was seen once. The rearrangement joins TRBV28 to TRBJ2-7; the match to TRBD2 covers 7 bases. The germline gives CDR1 MDHEN, CDR2 SYDVKM. The CDR3 runs to 16 residues. Trimming at V came to 2 bases and at J to 5 bases, leaving 12 bases not matched to a gene. This chain's CDR3 is CASSLPGLVEWDEQYF. CDR3 coding DNA: TGTGCCAGCAGTTTACCCGGACTAGTAGAATGGGACGAGCAGTACTTC. Full variable domain (rest looked up from reference TRBV28 and TRBJ2-7): DVKVTQSSRYLVKRTGEKVFLECVQDMDHENMFWYRQDPGLGLRLIYFSYDVKMKEKGDIPEGYSVSREKKERFSLILESASTNQTSMYLCASSLPGLVEWDEQYFGPGTRLTVT.

The chain combines TRBV6-5 with TRBJ2-5, with TRBD1 matching 7 bases. Germline loops: CDR1 MNHEY, CDR2 SVGAGI. This CDR3 spans 14 amino acids. Losses at the gene ends were 5 bases for V and 2 bases for J; bases not matched to a gene: 5. The CDR3 DNA sequence: TGTGCCAGCAGTACTGAGACAGGGCAAGAGACCCAGTACTTC. This encodes CASSTETGQETQYF.

The V call is TRBV29-1, the J call TRBJ2-1; TRBD2 agrees at 9 bases. The CDR3 length is 14 residues. J lost 8 bases, V lost 4 bases, and 9 bases had no gene match. CDR1 and CDR2 from the germline V gene are SQVTM and ANQGSEA. This chain's CDR3 is CSVGAGGPWDEQFF. The CDR3 DNA reads as TGCAGCGTTGGGGCGGGAGGGCCCTGGGATGAGCAGTTCTTC.

This chain joins TRBV4-1 and TRBJ2-7; D gene ambiguous. The CDR3 sequence is 14 residues long. V lost 0 bases and J lost 5, with 11 bases in between. Per the germline V gene, CDR1 is MGHRA and CDR2 is YSYEKL. CDR3 coding DNA: TGCGCCAGCAGCCAAGAAAAGGTACGGGACGAGCAGTACTTC. Protein product: CASSQEKVRDEQYF.

This chain links TRBV30 with TRBJ2-2, with D unresolved. This CDR3 has 14 amino acids. V lost 7 bases and J lost 5, with 17 bases in between. From germline, CDR1 is GTSNPN and CDR2 SVGIG (reference sequence). CDR3 DNA sequence: TGTGCCTCGGACCCGGTCCATGGGACCGGGGAGCTGTTTTTT. Protein sequence: CASDPVHGTGELFF.

The genes are TRBV7-2 and TRBJ1-1; D call uncertain. The ends were cut back, 3 bases at V and 4 bases at J, with 15 bases in the middle. This CDR3 contains 15 residues. CDR1 and CDR2 (germline): SGHTA, FQGNSA. The CDR3 DNA reads TGTGCCAGCAGCTTCCGGTTCGGGGAAGGCACTGAAGCTTTCTTT. Translated: CASSFRFGEGTEAFF. Full variable domain (rest looked up from reference TRBV7-2 and TRBJ1-1): GAGVSQSPSNKVTEKGKDVELRCDPISGHTALYWYRQSLGQGLEFLIYFQGNSAPDKSGLPSDRFSAERTGGSVSTLTIQRTQQEDSAVYLCASSFRFGEGTEAFFGQGTRLTVV.

This chain uses TRBV29-1 with TRBJ2-3; unclear D gene. Germline V gives CDR1 SQVTM, CDR2 ANQGSEA. This CDR3 is 8 amino acids long. The CDR3 region is CAVGEAYF. Here the CDR3 DNA reads TGCGCGGTTGGGGAAGCGTATTTT.

This clone appeared a few times. This sequence joins TRBV2 and TRBJ2-1; D is perhaps TRBD2 (5 bases). There are 13 residues in the CDR3. The V end was cut by 11 bases, the J end by 6 bases, with 17 bases between. From germline, CDR1 is SNHLY and CDR2 FYNNEI. The CDR3 here is CARERRSGNEQFF. CDR3 bases: TGTGCCCGCGAACGAAGGAGCGGCAATGAGCAGTTCTTC.

The rearrangement uses TRBV28 and TRBJ2-3; D is perhaps TRBD1 (5 bases). This CDR3 is built from 13 residues. Germline loops: CDR1 MDHEN, CDR2 SYDVKM. The ends were cut back, 7 bases at V and 3 bases at J, with 11 bases in the middle. Here the CDR3 DNA reads TGTGCCAGCATAGGGGATTTAACAGATACGCAGTATTTT. Protein sequence: CASIGDLTDTQYF.

The CDR3: CASSLLGLNFYNEQFF. Here the CDR3 DNA reads TGTGCCAGCAGTTTATTGGGACTCAACTTCTACAATGAGCAGTTCTTC. The rearrangement uses TRBV27 and TRBJ2-1; possible D gene TRBD2, 6 bases. Germline lookup yields CDR1 MNHEY and CDR2 SMNVEV (reference sequence). V lost 1 base and J lost 3, with 13 bases in between. This CDR3 has 16 amino acids.

V usage is TRBV13 and J usage is TRBJ2-7; TRBD2 matches 7 bases. Germline CDR1 is PRHDT and CDR2 is FYEKMQ (reference sequence). J was trimmed by 7 bases and V by 4 bases; bases with no gene match: 7. The CDR3 spans 13 residues. In DNA form, the CDR3 reads TGTGCCAGCAGCTGGAGTTTAGCGGGTGAGCAGTACTTC. Translated: CASSWSLAGEQYF. Full variable domain (remainder filled in from reference TRBV13 and TRBJ2-7): AAGVIQSPRHLIKEKRETATLKCYPIPRHDTVYWYQQGPGQDPQFLISFYEKMQSDKGSIPDRFSAQQFSDYHSELNMSSLELGDSALYFCASSWSLAGEQYFGPGTRLTVT.

This clone has a handful of counts. This CDR3 is CASSTIDSYNEQFF. DNA for the CDR3: TGTGCCAGCAGTACAATCGACTCCTACAATGAGCAGTTCTTC. The rearrangement joins TRBV27 to TRBJ2-1; no clear D. Germline V lookup: CDR1 MNHEY, CDR2 SMNVEV (reference sequence). This CDR3 spans 14 amino acids. V lost 5 bases, J lost 0 bases, and 8 bases lay in between.

V usage is TRBV6-5 and J usage is TRBJ2-3, with TRBD2 identical over 8 bases. CDR1 is MNHEY and CDR2 is SVGAGI in the germline V gene. J was trimmed by 4 bases and V by 4 bases; bases with no gene match: 10. There are 16 residues in the CDR3. The CDR3 loop reads CASSSEYSGVSDTQYF. For the CDR3, the DNA is TGTGCCAGCAGTTCGGAGTATAGCGGGGTCTCAGATACGCAGTATTTT.

The chain uses TRBV6-5 and TRBJ1-1, with 7 bases fitting TRBD1. CDR3 length equals 14 residues. Germline V gives CDR1 MNHEY, CDR2 SVGAGI. The junction had 10 bases not matched to a gene; V was cut back by 6 bases and J by 6 bases. In DNA, the CDR3 is TGTGCCAGCAGGACAGGGATTGCGTTCGCTGAAGCTTTCTTT. It yields the protein CASRTGIAFAEAFF.